The 19 T cell receptor beta chains below come from one sample, sequenced in a study of CD8+ T cells in alopecia areata. RNA, once extracted, was reverse transcribed into cDNA for use as the sequencing template. Assay used: immunoSEQ multiplex PCR; TCRdb lists only in-frame clones, some missing. The sample holds 90,000 to 150,000 clones; about two fifths are singletons and the top ten take approximately 3.1%. The source material was CD4+ T cells sorted from blood. The receptor source for this set is a human donor with alopecia areata.

This clone was counted between two and nine times. This chain links TRBV29-1 with TRBJ2-7; possible D gene TRBD1, 6 bases. Germline-derived CDR1 and CDR2 are SQVTM and ANQGSEA. The CDR3 covers 12 residues. Trimming shortened V by 7 bases and J by 2 bases, and 12 bases separated the two germline ends. The CDR3 sequence is CSARDTPYEQYF. The DNA for the CDR3 is TGCAGCGCCAGGGACACCCCCTACGAGCAGTACTTC.

This chain links TRBV6-5 with TRBJ2-1; TRBD1 matches 9 bases. Per germline, CDR1 MNHEY and CDR2 SVGAGI. CDR3 length: 15 residues. V lost 0 bases to trimming and J lost 3 bases; unmatched junction nucleotides: 0. The CDR3 DNA is TGTGCCAGCAGTTACTCGGACAGGGGCTACAATGAGCAGTTCTTC. Translated: CASSYSDRGYNEQFF.

This CDR3 is CASIRTGDSGELFF. The CDR3 coding sequence is TGCGCCAGCATTCGGACAGGGGACTCCGGGGAGCTGTTTTTT. The chain carries TRBV5-1 and TRBJ2-2; 9 bases are a match to TRBD1. Trimming took 6 bases from V and 6 from J; bases not matched to a gene: 6. CDR3 length equals 14 residues. From germline, CDR1 is SGHRS and CDR2 YFSETQ.

The chain links TRBV9 to TRBJ2-7; a possible D gene is TRBD1 (6 bases). Germline V lookup: CDR1 SGDLS, CDR2 YYNGEE. V shed 4 bases and J shed 3 bases, with 14 bases lying between them. The CDR3 is 14 residues long. CDR3 protein: CASSIRQESYEQYF. As DNA, the CDR3 is TGTGCCAGCAGCATTAGACAGGAGAGCTACGAGCAGTACTTC.

CDR3 sequence: CASSQAQGLYEQYF. CDR3 in DNA: TGCGCCAGCAGCCAAGCCCAGGGGCTGTACGAGCAGTACTTC. This rearrangement joins TRBV4-1 to TRBJ2-7, with D possibly being TRBD1 (6 bases). The CDR3 has 14 amino acids. Germline V lookup: CDR1 MGHRA, CDR2 YSYEKL. V lost 1 base and J 4 bases, leaving 11 bases between the germline ends.

The V and J genes are TRBV29-1 and TRBJ2-3, with a tentative D call TRBD1 (6 bases). The CDR3 totals 12 residues. Germline CDR1 and CDR2: SQVTM and ANQGSEA. The CDR3 DNA follows: TGCGCCCGACAGGAGAGCACAGATACGCAGTATTTT. Translated: CARQESTDTQYF.

This clone was counted a few times. The chain uses TRBV7-2 and TRBJ1-1; 7 positions agree with TRBD1. The germline CDR1 and CDR2 sequences are SGHTA and FQGNSA. The CDR3 length is 14 residues. After removal of 2 bases from V and 6 bases from J, the junction contained 6 bases not matched to a gene. The CDR3 loop is CASSLMQGDAEAFF. The DNA for the CDR3 is TGTGCCAGCAGCTTAATGCAGGGGGACGCTGAAGCTTTCTTT.

This clone was counted between two and nine times. The V call is TRBV29-1, the J call TRBJ2-3; 8 bases map to TRBD1. The CDR3 contains 15 residues. With V trimmed by 5 bases and J by 1 base, 8 bases remained unmatched. Germline CDR1 and CDR2: SQVTM and ANQGSEA. The CDR3 DNA is TGCAGCGTTACCATCCGGACAGGGCGCACAGATACGCAGTATTTT. Residues: CSVTIRTGRTDTQYF.

The genes are TRBV5-5 and TRBJ2-1; 11 nucleotides line up with TRBD2. The junction had 2 bases not matched to a gene; V was cut back by 5 bases and J by 7 bases. Germline V gene data show CDR1 as SGHKS and CDR2 as YYEKEE (reference sequence). The CDR3 has 13 amino acids. The CDR3 loop is CASRGLAVNEQFF. CDR3 DNA: TGTGCCAGCAGGGGACTAGCGGTGAATGAGCAGTTCTTC. Using reference TRBV5-5 and TRBJ2-1 for the parts outside the CDR3, the full variable domain is DAGVTQSPTHLIKTRGQQVTLRCSPISGHKSVSWYQQVLGQGPQFIFQYYEKEERGRGNFPDRFSARQFPNYSSELNVNALLLGDSALYLCASRGLAVNEQFFGPGTRLTVL.

The rearrangement joins TRBV7-2 to TRBJ2-7; 10 nucleotides line up with TRBD2. J lost 4 bases, V lost 5 bases, and 17 bases had no gene match. Germline values: CDR1 SGHTA, CDR2 FQGNSA. There are 18 residues in the CDR3. The DNA for the CDR3 is TGTGCCAGCAGCCGCCCTTCCGGGACTAGCGTCAGTGGGTACGAGCAGTACTTC. Protein: CASSRPSGTSVSGYEQYF.

The V call is TRBV29-1, the J call TRBJ2-1; D gene uncertain. CDR3 size: 13 residues. Trimming removed 4 bases from V and 2 bases from J, with 9 bases in between. Germline V gene sequence: CDR1 SQVTM, CDR2 ANQGSEA. CDR3 DNA: TGCAGCGTTGGAAGAAACGCCTACAATGAGCAGTTCTTC. Its translation: CSVGRNAYNEQFF.

There are a few counts of this clone. The V gene is TRBV29-1, the J gene TRBJ2-7, with TRBD1 identical over 8 bases. Germline-derived CDR1 and CDR2 are SQVTM and ANQGSEA. The length of the CDR3 is 14 residues. V lost 4 bases and J lost 4; bases outside the gene matches: 9. The DNA for the CDR3 is TGCAGCGTTGCCGCCGGGACAGGCCCATACGAGCAGTACTTC. Residues: CSVAAGTGPYEQYF.

V is TRBV28 and J is TRBJ2-7; 9 bases are a match to TRBD2. The V gene end was trimmed by 2 bases and the J gene end by 4 bases; junction bases not matched to a gene: 6. The CDR3 contains 15 residues. Germline CDR1 and CDR2: MDHEN and SYDVKM. The CDR3 here is CASSLGLAGSYEQYF. The CDR3 DNA reads TGTGCCAGCAGTTTAGGGCTAGCGGGAAGTTACGAGCAGTACTTC. The full variable domain, its missing parts supplied by reference TRBV28 and TRBJ2-7, is DVKVTQSSRYLVKRTGEKVFLECVQDMDHENMFWYRQDPGLGLRLIYFSYDVKMKEKGDIPEGYSVSREKKERFSLILESASTNQTSMYLCASSLGLAGSYEQYFGPGTRLTVT.

This clone was observed at least ten times. The V call is TRBV18, the J call TRBJ2-1, with 9 bases matching TRBD2. J was trimmed by 0 bases and V by 0 bases; bases with no gene match: 12. The germline V gene has CDR1 KGHSH and CDR2 LQKENI. This CDR3 is built from 20 residues. Here the CDR3 DNA reads TGTGCCAGCTCACCACCAACGGGCGGGAGGGCCCTGAACTCCTACAATGAGCAGTTCTTC. Its protein is CASSPPTGGRALNSYNEQFF.

Concerning this clone itself: Other DNA sequences in this specimen translate into the identical CDR3. V usage is TRBV5-1 and J usage is TRBJ2-7; TRBD1 aligns across 8 bases. The ends lost 3 bases at V and 4 bases at J; junction bases unmatched: 6. From germline, CDR1 is SGHRS and CDR2 YFSETQ. The CDR3 consists of 14 residues. The CDR3 DNA sequence: TGCGCCAGCAGCTCCGGGACAGGCTCGTACGAGCAGTACTTC. The encoded protein is CASSSGTGSYEQYF.

This clone is a singleton in its sample. The V call is TRBV7-8, the J call TRBJ2-3, with D uncertain. The CDR3 runs to 11 residues. The V gene lost 5 bases and the J gene lost 2 bases, with 2 bases spanning the gap. The germline V gene has CDR1 SGHVS and CDR2 FQNEAQ. This CDR3 reads CASSVTDTQYF. CDR3 coding DNA: TGTGCCAGCAGCGTCACAGATACGCAGTATTTT.

The CDR3, as DNA: TGCGCCAGCAGCCAAGATGGTAGAGAGACCCAGTACTTC. This translates into CASSQDGRETQYF. The genes are TRBV4-3 and TRBJ2-5; D remains ambiguous. This CDR3 contains 13 residues. Germline V lookup: CDR1 LGHNA, CDR2 YSLEER. Trimming took 0 bases from V and 4 from J, leaving 6 bases between them.

This clone has just a few counts. The CDR3 is CASSVMHNEQFF. The CDR3 bases are TGTGCCAGCAGCGTCATGCACAATGAGCAGTTCTTC. The gene calls are TRBV7-2 and TRBJ2-1; D remains unclear. V gave up 5 bases and J gave up 5 bases, with 7 bases separating them. The CDR3 runs to 12 residues. Germline V lookup: CDR1 SGHTA, CDR2 FQGNSA.

The V gene is TRBV28, the J gene TRBJ1-4; D is unresolved. Germline V lookup: CDR1 MDHEN, CDR2 SYDVKM. Trimming left V 5 bases short and J 0 bases short, with 7 bases between. The CDR3 spans 14 residues. The CDR3 coding sequence is TGTGCCAGCAGTCTAGGGTCAACTAATGAAAAACTGTTTTTT. Its protein product is CASSLGSTNEKLFF.